Each of the 25 T cell receptor beta chains below was sequenced from the same sample in a study of blood T cell repertoires in COVID-19. Sequenced by immunoSEQ multiplex PCR; TCRdb stores in-frame clones only, minus some. Of roughly 250,000 clones in the sample, approximately 91% are singletons; the top ten hold 1.2%. The sequenced sample was PBMCs or T cells enriched from blood (not recorded which). The receptors were sampled from a human donor in a cohort exposed to, infected with or recovered from COVID-19 (not recorded which). The donor label of this sample is uncertain.

V gene TRBV2 combines with J gene TRBJ1-3, with D perhaps TRBD1 (5 bases). Germline V gene lookup returns CDR1 SNHLY and CDR2 FYNNEI. This CDR3 comprises 16 residues. V gave up 6 bases and J gave up 0 bases, with 15 bases separating them. In nucleotides, the CDR3 is TGTGCCAGCAGCCGATTTCAGGGCATCTCTGGAAACACCATATATTTT. This encodes CASSRFQGISGNTIYF.

This clone was counted once. The CDR3 spells CASSSLTSGGPYEQYF. In nucleotides, the CDR3 is TGTGCCAGCAGTTCGCTAACTAGCGGGGGCCCCTACGAGCAGTACTTC. The V gene is TRBV27, the J gene TRBJ2-7; 11 bases agree with TRBD2. The CDR3 covers 16 residues. V was pared by 4 bases and J by 2 bases, with 7 bases of the junction left unmatched. Per germline, CDR1 MNHEY and CDR2 SMNVEV (reference sequence).

The chain recombines TRBV27 with TRBJ2-2; 9 nucleotides agree with TRBD1. The CDR3 covers 17 residues. CDR1 is MNHEY and CDR2 is SMNVEV in the germline V gene (reference sequence). The J segment lost 4 bases and the V segment lost 2 bases, leaving 8 bases of the junction unmatched. The CDR3 DNA follows: TGTGCCAGCAGTTTAACTCCGGGACAGGGAGGCACCGGGGAGCTGTTTTTT. Its translation is CASSLTPGQGGTGELFF.

This clone was seen a handful of times. This chain links TRBV4-1 with TRBJ1-3, with D possibly TRBD1 on 5 matching bases. CDR1 and CDR2 (germline): MGHRA, YSYEKL. V gave up 4 bases and J gave up 1 base, with 17 bases separating them. This CDR3 spans 17 amino acids. CDR3 amino acids: CASSLRKGRASGNTIYF. The DNA for the CDR3 is TGCGCCAGCAGCCTCAGAAAAGGCAGGGCTTCTGGAAACACCATATATTTT.

This rearrangement joins TRBV7-9 to TRBJ2-7; 7 bases align to TRBD2. V was clipped by 3 bases and J by 3 bases; unmatched bases: 8. This CDR3 contains 15 residues. Germline V gene lookup returns CDR1 SEHNR and CDR2 FQNEAQ (reference sequence). The CDR3 loop is CASSFGGGPLYEQYF. CDR3 in DNA: TGTGCCAGCAGCTTCGGCGGGGGACCTCTCTACGAGCAGTACTTC.

The chain is built from TRBV19 and TRBJ2-1, with D unresolved. CDR3 size: 14 residues. CDR1 LNHDA and CDR2 SQIVND come from the germline V gene (reference sequence). V was pared by 6 bases and J by 4 bases, with 13 bases between. CDR3 residues: CASSLLAEYNEQFF. DNA for the CDR3: TGTGCCAGTAGCCTCCTTGCGGAATACAATGAGCAGTTCTTC.

The chain joins TRBV14 to TRBJ1-1; 7 nucleotides align to TRBD1. This CDR3 spans 17 amino acids. Trimming removed 4 bases from V and 3 bases from J; junction bases left unmatched: 14. Germline CDR1 SGHDN, CDR2 FVKESK. For the CDR3, the DNA is TGTGCCAGCAGCCTTCACTCGACAGGGCTTGGGGACACTGAAGCTTTCTTT. Protein product: CASSLHSTGLGDTEAFF.

In its sample, this clone was seen once. The chain has TRBV30 and TRBJ1-1; D gene uncertain. Trimming cost V 1 base and J 0 bases, with 6 bases left between them. Germline V lookup: CDR1 GTSNPN, CDR2 SVGIG (reference sequence). The length of the CDR3 is 13 residues. The CDR3 sequence: CAWSARLNTEAFF. CDR3 DNA sequence: TGTGCCTGGAGTGCTCGTCTGAACACTGAAGCTTTCTTT.

This chain uses TRBV24-1 with TRBJ2-1, with D unclear. The V gene's germline CDR1 is KGHDR and CDR2 SFDVKD. The CDR3 is 12 residues long. V shed 4 bases and J shed 10 bases, with 10 bases lying between them. As DNA, the CDR3 is TGTGCCACCAGTGACCTTAGCTGGGAGCAGTTCTTC. The encoded protein is CATSDLSWEQFF.

The chain couples TRBV9 to TRBJ2-5, with 14 bases fitting TRBD2. Germline CDR1 SGDLS, CDR2 YYNGEE. This CDR3 is built from 17 residues. Trimming removed 4 bases from V and 5 bases from J; junction bases left unmatched: 10. The CDR3 region is CASSPRLAGGLRETQYF. CDR3 nucleotide sequence: TGTGCCAGCAGCCCCCGACTAGCGGGGGGGCTACGCGAGACCCAGTACTTC.

The chain has TRBV6-2 or TRBV6-3 and TRBJ1-3; D is perhaps TRBD1 (6 bases). The CDR3 is 17 residues long. The germline V and J ends were trimmed by 4 bases and 0 bases, with 16 bases remaining between them. The germline V gene has CDR1 MNHEY and CDR2 SVGEGT. CDR3 sequence reads: CASSSGTFARSGNTIYF. CDR3 bases: TGTGCCAGCAGTTCCGGGACATTTGCTCGCTCTGGAAACACCATATATTTT.

The chain employs TRBV19 and TRBJ1-5; D is undetermined. This CDR3 is built from 14 residues. Germline lookup yields CDR1 LNHDA and CDR2 SQIVND (reference sequence). Trimming took 3 bases from V and 0 from J, leaving 6 bases between them. The CDR3 loop reads CASSIHFSNQPQHF. The CDR3 DNA reads TGTGCCAGTAGTATTCACTTTAGCAATCAGCCCCAGCATTTT.

This clone was picked up one time. CDR3 in DNA: TGTGCCATCAGTGTCGCGGGCCTTGGGGATCAGCCCCAGCATTTT. This translates into CAISVAGLGDQPQHF. V gene TRBV10-3 combines with J gene TRBJ1-5; D gene uncertain. CDR3 length: 15 residues. Germline V gene sequence: CDR1 ENHRY, CDR2 SYGVKD. Trimming left V 4 bases short and J 5 bases short, with 15 bases between.

J is TRBJ2-7 and V is TRBV27; possibly TRBD2 for D (5 bases). The CDR3 length is 13 residues. Germline CDR1 and CDR2: MNHEY and SMNVEV (reference sequence). V lost 6 bases to trimming and J lost 1 base, with 10 bases between them. The CDR3 is CASSTGYSYEQYF. The CDR3 DNA reads TGTGCCAGCAGCACGGGGTATTCCTACGAGCAGTACTTC.

DNA of the CDR3: TGTGCCAGCAGCTTGGAGCCGGGACAAATGAACACTGAAGCTTTCTTT. Its translation: CASSLEPGQMNTEAFF. The chain employs TRBV5-4 and TRBJ1-1, with D maybe TRBD1 (6 bases). The CDR3 has 16 amino acids. V dropped 0 bases and J dropped 0 bases, with 12 bases sitting between them. In germline, CDR1 is SGHNT, CDR2 YYREEE (reference sequence).

The chain employs TRBV24-1 and TRBJ2-4; 9 bases align to TRBD1. The V gene's germline CDR1 is KGHDR and CDR2 SFDVKD. The V and J ends lost 2 bases and 7 bases, in that order; junction bases with no gene match: 5. This CDR3 comprises 15 residues. The CDR3 loop reads CATSDSGTGLNIQYF. The DNA of the CDR3 is TGTGCCACCAGTGATTCGGGGACAGGGCTTAACATTCAGTACTTC.

The CDR3 is CASSLMGGDTQYF. DNA of the CDR3: TGTGCCAGCAGCTTAATGGGAGGAGATACGCAGTATTTT. V gene TRBV7-3 combines with J gene TRBJ2-3; possible D gene TRBD2, 6 bases. Germline V gives CDR1 SGHTA, CDR2 FQGTGA. This CDR3 contains 13 residues. The V end lost 1 base, the J end lost 5 bases, and 7 bases lay between the germline ends.

The rearrangement uses TRBV9 and TRBJ1-4; 8 bases are shared with TRBD1. J gave up 6 bases and V 3 bases, and 13 bases lay outside the gene matches. This CDR3 is built from 17 residues. Germline V gene lookup returns CDR1 SGDLS and CDR2 YYNGEE. CDR3 protein: CASSGQGSSGDDEKLFF. The CDR3 region has the DNA TGTGCCAGCAGCGGACAGGGGTCAAGCGGGGATGATGAAAAACTGTTTTTT.

CDR3 sequence reads: CASSLSSRGFTLNYGYTF. The CDR3, as DNA: TGTGCCAGCAGCTTATCCTCTAGGGGCTTTACGCTTAACTATGGCTACACCTTC. This chain connects TRBV7-9 to TRBJ1-2, with a tentative D call TRBD1 (5 bases). Per germline, CDR1 SEHNR and CDR2 FQNEAQ (reference sequence). V was cut by 2 bases and J by 1 base, with 20 bases left in between. The CDR3 covers 18 residues.

The chain has TRBV18 and TRBJ1-3, with 7 bases that match TRBD1. Germline V CDR1 and CDR2: KGHSH, LQKENI. Unmatched junction bases numbered 11, after V lost 4 bases and J lost 2 bases. The CDR3 is 17 amino acids. The CDR3 spells CASSQSTGKSTGNTIYF. DNA of the CDR3: TGTGCCAGCTCACAATCGACAGGGAAATCGACTGGAAACACCATATATTTT. The full variable domain, with the rest looked up from reference TRBV18 and TRBJ1-3, is NAGVMQNPRHLVRRRGQEARLRCSPMKGHSHVYWYRQLPEEGLKFMVYLQKENIIDESGMPKERFSAEFPKEGPSILRIQQVVRGDSAAYFCASSQSTGKSTGNTIYFGEGSWLTVV.

The chain links TRBV27 to TRBJ1-2; no reliable D call. Germline CDR1 is MNHEY and CDR2 is SMNVEV (reference sequence). The V end was cut by 5 bases, the J end by 7 bases, with 17 bases between. The CDR3 extends over 14 amino acids. The CDR3: CASSNRGADSGYTF. CDR3 nucleotides: TGTGCCAGCAGTAACCGAGGTGCAGATAGTGGCTACACCTTC.

The chain couples TRBV2 to TRBJ1-1, with D tentatively TRBD1 (6 bases). The CDR3 extends over 14 amino acids. The germline V gene has CDR1 SNHLY and CDR2 FYNNEI. Trimming cost V 2 bases and J 5 bases, with 12 bases left between them. CDR3 loop: CASSEPLRGTEAFF. The DNA of the CDR3 is TGTGCCAGCAGTGAACCGCTCAGGGGAACTGAAGCTTTCTTT.

The rearrangement uses TRBV7-6 and TRBJ2-1; possible D gene TRBD2, 7 bases. The CDR3 covers 18 residues. Germline V gives CDR1 SGHVS, CDR2 FNYEAQ. V lost 2 bases and J lost 7, with 24 bases in between. The DNA for the CDR3 is TGTGCCAGCAGCTTAAAATGGTGGGGGGGGCATGCGGCGAATGAGCAGTTCTTC. It encodes CASSLKWWGGHAANEQFF.

This chain uses TRBV2 with TRBJ1-5; the D gene is possibly TRBD1 (5 bases). This CDR3 region has 15 residues. CDR1 and CDR2 (germline): SNHLY, FYNNEI. V lost 1 base to trimming and J lost 2 bases, with 9 bases between them. The DNA of the CDR3 is TGTGCCAGCAGTGAAGATCAGGGTGGCAATCAGCCCCAGCATTTT. Residues: CASSEDQGGNQPQHF. The whole variable domain, remainder taken from reference TRBV2 and TRBJ1-5, is EPEVTQTPSHQVTQMGQEVILRCVPISNHLYFYWYRQILGQKVEFLVSFYNNEISEKSEIFDDQFSVERPDGSNFTLKIRSTKLEDSAMYFCASSEDQGGNQPQHFGDGTRLSIL.

This clone was seen more than once but under ten times. The chain carries TRBV19 and TRBJ1-2, with 8 bases lining up with TRBD1. The CDR3 is 16 amino acids. The germline CDR1 and CDR2 sequences are LNHDA and SQIVND (reference sequence). The ends lost 6 bases at V and 2 bases at J; junction bases unmatched: 11. CDR3 in DNA: TGTGCCAGTAGACAACCTAGGACAGGGTTGAACTATGGCTACACCTTC. Amino acids: CASRQPRTGLNYGYTF.